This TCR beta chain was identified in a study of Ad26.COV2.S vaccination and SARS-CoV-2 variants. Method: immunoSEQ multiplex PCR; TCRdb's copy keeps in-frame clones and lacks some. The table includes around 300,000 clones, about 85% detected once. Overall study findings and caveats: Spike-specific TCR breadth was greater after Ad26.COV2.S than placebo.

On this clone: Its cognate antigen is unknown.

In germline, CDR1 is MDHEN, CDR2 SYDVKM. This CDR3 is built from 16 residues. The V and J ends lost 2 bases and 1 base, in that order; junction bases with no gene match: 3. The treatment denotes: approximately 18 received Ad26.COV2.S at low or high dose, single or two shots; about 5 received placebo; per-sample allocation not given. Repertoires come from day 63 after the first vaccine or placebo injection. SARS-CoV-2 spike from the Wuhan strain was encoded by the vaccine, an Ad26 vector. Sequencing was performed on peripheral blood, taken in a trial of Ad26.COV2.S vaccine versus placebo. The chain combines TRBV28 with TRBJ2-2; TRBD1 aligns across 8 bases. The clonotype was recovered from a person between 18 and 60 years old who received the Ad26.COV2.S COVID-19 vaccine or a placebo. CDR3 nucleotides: TGTGCCAGCAGTTTAAGGGGGACAGGGAACACCGGGGAGCTGTTTTTT. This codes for CASSLRGTGNTGELFF.